This T cell receptor beta chain was identified during a study of blood T cell repertoires in COVID-19. Enrolled through a virtual design, the participants were between about 18 and 100 years of age and came from about two dozen US areas. Assay: immunoSEQ multiplex PCR; the TCRdb copy retains only in-frame clones and omits some. The sample has 400,000 or so clones; roughly 90% are singletons. V lost 5 bases and J 4 bases, leaving 12 bases between the germline ends. The CDR3 contains 14 residues. The germline CDR1 and CDR2 sequences are SEHNR and FQNEAQ (reference sequence). This sequence originates from a woman in her thirties or forties with acute COVID-19. Sequenced sample: PBMCs or T cells enriched from blood (not recorded which). V and J are TRBV7-9 and TRBJ2-1; tentatively, D is TRBD2 (5 bases). The CDR3 sequence: CASSPQAGYNEQFF. The DNA of the CDR3 is TGTGCCAGCAGCCCCCAGGCGGGTTACAATGAGCAGTTCTTC. Full variable domain (outside the CDR3, taken from reference TRBV7-9 and TRBJ2-1): DTGVSQNPRHKITKRGQNVTFRCDPISEHNRLYWYRQTLGQGPEFLTYFQNEAQLEKSRLLSDRFSAERPKGSFSTLEIQRTEQGDSAMYLCASSPQAGYNEQFFGPGTRLTVL.